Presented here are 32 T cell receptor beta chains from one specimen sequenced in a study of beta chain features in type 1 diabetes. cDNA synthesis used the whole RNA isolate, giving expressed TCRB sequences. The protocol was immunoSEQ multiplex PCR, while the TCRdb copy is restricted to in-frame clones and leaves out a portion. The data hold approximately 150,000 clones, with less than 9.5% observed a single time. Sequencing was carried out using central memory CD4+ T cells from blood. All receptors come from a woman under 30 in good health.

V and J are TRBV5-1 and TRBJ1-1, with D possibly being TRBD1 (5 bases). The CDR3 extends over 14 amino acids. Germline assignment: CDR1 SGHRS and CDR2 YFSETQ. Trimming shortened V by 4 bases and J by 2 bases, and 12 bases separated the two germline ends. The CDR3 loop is CASSGGGDNTEAFF. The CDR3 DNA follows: TGCGCCAGCAGCGGGGGAGGGGATAACACTGAAGCTTTCTTT.

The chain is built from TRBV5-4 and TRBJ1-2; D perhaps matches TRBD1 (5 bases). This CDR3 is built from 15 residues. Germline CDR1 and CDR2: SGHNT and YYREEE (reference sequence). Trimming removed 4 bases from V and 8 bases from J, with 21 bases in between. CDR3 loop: CASSQEAGGWKGYTF. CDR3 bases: TGTGCCAGCAGCCAAGAGGCCGGGGGATGGAAAGGCTACACCTTC.

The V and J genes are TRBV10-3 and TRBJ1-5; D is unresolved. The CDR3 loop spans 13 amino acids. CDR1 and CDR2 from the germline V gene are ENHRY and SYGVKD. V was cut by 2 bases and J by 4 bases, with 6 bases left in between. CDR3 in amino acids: CAISEGGNQPQHF. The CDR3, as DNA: TGTGCCATCAGTGAGGGAGGGAATCAGCCCCAGCATTTT.

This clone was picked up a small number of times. CDR3 sequence: CASSAPNGYTGELFF. CDR3 DNA sequence: TGTGCCAGCAGTGCTCCAAACGGTTACACCGGGGAGCTGTTTTTT. This chain links TRBV6-5 with TRBJ2-2; D is undetermined. Trimming took 5 bases from V and 3 from J, leaving 13 bases between them. CDR1 and CDR2 from the germline V gene are MNHEY and SVGAGI. The CDR3 totals 15 residues.

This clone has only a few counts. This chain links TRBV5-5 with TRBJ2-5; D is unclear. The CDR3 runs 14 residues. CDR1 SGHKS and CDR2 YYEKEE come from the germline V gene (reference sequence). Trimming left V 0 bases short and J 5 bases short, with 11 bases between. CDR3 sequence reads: CASSLVLNGETQYF. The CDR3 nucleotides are TGTGCCAGCAGCTTGGTCCTTAACGGGGAGACCCAGTACTTC. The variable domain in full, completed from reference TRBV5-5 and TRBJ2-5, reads DAGVTQSPTHLIKTRGQQVTLRCSPISGHKSVSWYQQVLGQGPQFIFQYYEKEERGRGNFPDRFSARQFPNYSSELNVNALLLGDSALYLCASSLVLNGETQYFGPGTRLLVL.

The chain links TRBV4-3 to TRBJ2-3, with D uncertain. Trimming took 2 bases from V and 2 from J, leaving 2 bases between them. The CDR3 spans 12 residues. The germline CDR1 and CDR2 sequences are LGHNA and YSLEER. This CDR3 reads CASSQYTDTQYF. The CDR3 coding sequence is TGCGCCAGCAGCCAATACACAGATACGCAGTATTTT.

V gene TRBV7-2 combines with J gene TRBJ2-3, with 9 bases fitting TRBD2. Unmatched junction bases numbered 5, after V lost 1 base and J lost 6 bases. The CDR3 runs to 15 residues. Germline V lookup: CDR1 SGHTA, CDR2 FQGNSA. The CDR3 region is CASSLGLAGFDTQYF. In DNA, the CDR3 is TGTGCCAGCAGCTTAGGGCTAGCGGGGTTTGATACGCAGTATTTT.

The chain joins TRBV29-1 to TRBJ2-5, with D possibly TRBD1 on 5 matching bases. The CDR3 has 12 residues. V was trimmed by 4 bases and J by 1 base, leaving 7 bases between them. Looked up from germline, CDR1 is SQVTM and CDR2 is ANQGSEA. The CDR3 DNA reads TGCAGCGTTGCAGGGTCCCAAGAGACCCAGTACTTC. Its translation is CSVAGSQETQYF. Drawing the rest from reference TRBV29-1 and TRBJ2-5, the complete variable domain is SAVISQKPSRDICQRGTSLTIQCQVDSQVTMMFWYRQQPGQSLTLIATANQGSEATYESGFVIDKFPISRPNLTFSTLTVSNMSPEDSSIYLCSVAGSQETQYFGPGTRLLVL.

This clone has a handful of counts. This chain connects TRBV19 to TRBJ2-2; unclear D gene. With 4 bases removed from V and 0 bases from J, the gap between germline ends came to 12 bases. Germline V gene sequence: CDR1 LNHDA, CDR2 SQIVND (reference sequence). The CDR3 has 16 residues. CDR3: CASSTRPGANTGELFF. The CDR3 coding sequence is TGTGCCAGTAGTACTAGACCTGGCGCGAACACCGGGGAGCTGTTTTTT. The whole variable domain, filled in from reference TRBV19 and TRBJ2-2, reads DGGITQSPKYLFRKEGQNVTLSCEQNLNHDAMYWYRQDPGQGLRLIYYSQIVNDFQKGDIAEGYSVSREKKESFPLTVTSAQKNPTAFYLCASSTRPGANTGELFFGEGSRLTVL.

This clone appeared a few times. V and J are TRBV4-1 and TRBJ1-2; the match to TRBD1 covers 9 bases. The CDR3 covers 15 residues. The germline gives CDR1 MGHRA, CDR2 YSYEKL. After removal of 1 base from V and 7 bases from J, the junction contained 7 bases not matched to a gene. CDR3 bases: TGCGCCAGCAGCCAAGCAGGGACAGGGCTCTTTGGCTACACCTTC. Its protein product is CASSQAGTGLFGYTF.

As DNA, the CDR3 is TGTGCCAGCAGCTCAGCGGGCCTTACAGATACGCAGTATTTT. It codes for CASSSAGLTDTQYF. The chain employs TRBV5-4 and TRBJ2-3, with a possible D match to TRBD2 (6 bases). This CDR3 is 14 amino acids long. V dropped 3 bases and J dropped 3 bases, with 11 bases sitting between them. Germline values: CDR1 SGHNT, CDR2 YYREEE (reference sequence).

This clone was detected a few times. The CDR3 nucleotides are TGTGCCAGCAGCCAACAGACAGGTGATGAAAAACTGTTTTTT. Protein sequence: CASSQQTGDEKLFF. The chain carries TRBV5-6 and TRBJ1-4, with D tentatively TRBD1 (6 bases). Trimming removed 4 bases at V and 6 bases at J, with 13 bases between. Germline lookup yields CDR1 SGHDT and CDR2 YYEEEE. This CDR3 region has 14 residues.

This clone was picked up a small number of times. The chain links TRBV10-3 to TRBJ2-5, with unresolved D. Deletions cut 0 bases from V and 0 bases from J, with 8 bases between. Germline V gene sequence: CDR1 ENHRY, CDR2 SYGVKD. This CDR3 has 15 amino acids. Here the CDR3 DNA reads TGTGCCATCAGTGAGTCGGCCGGAGACCAAGAGACCCAGTACTTC. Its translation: CAISESAGDQETQYF.

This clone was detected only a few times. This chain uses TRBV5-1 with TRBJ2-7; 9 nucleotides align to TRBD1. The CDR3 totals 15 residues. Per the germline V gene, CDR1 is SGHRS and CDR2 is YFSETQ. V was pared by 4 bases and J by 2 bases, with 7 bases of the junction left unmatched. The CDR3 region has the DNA TGCGCCAGCAGCGCCGGGACAGGGTATACCTACGAGCAGTACTTC. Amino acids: CASSAGTGYTYEQYF.

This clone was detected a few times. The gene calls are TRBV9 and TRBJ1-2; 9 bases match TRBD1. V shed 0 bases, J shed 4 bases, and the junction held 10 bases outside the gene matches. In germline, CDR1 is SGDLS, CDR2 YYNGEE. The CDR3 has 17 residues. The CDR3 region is CASSVGPGTGNSYGYTF. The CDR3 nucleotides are TGTGCCAGCAGCGTAGGCCCGGGGACAGGGAATAGCTATGGCTACACCTTC.

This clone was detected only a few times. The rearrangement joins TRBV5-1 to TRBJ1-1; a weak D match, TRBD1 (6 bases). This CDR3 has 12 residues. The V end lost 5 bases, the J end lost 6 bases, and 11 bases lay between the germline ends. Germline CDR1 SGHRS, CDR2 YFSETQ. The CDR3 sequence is CASRKEGAEAFF. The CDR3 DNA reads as TGCGCCAGCAGGAAAGAGGGGGCTGAAGCTTTCTTT.

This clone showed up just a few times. The CDR3 coding sequence is TGTGCCACCTCGGCGCCGGGGATCTATGGCTACACCTTC. Amino acid sequence: CATSAPGIYGYTF. This chain joins TRBV19 and TRBJ1-2, with D uncertain. V gave up 10 bases and J gave up 4 bases, with 16 bases separating them. CDR3 length: 13 residues. Germline V gene sequence: CDR1 LNHDA, CDR2 SQIVND (reference sequence).

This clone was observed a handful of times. CDR3: CSVEVMEGTEAFF. Written as DNA, the CDR3 is TGCAGCGTTGAAGTCATGGAGGGCACTGAAGCTTTCTTT. The chain is built from TRBV29-1 and TRBJ1-1; D gene ambiguous. Deletions cut 1 base from V and 4 bases from J, with 10 bases between. CDR3 size: 13 residues. In germline, CDR1 is SQVTM, CDR2 ANQGSEA. Full variable domain (rest looked up from reference TRBV29-1 and TRBJ1-1): SAVISQKPSRDICQRGTSLTIQCQVDSQVTMMFWYRQQPGQSLTLIATANQGSEATYESGFVIDKFPISRPNLTFSTLTVSNMSPEDSSIYLCSVEVMEGTEAFFGQGTRLTVV.

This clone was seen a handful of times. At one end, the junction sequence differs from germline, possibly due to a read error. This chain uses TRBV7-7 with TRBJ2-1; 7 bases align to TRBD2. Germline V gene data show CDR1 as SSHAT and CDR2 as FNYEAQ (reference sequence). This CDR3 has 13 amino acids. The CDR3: CASSPGGSDEQFF. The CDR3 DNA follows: TGTGCTAGCAGCCCGGGCGGGAGCGATGAGCAGTTCTTC.

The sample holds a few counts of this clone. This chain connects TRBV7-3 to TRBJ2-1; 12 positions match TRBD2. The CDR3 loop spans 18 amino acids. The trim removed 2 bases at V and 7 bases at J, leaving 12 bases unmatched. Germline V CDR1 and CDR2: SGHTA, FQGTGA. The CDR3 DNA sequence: TGTGCCAGCAGCTTAGCCCCAGCTAGCGGGGGGGCCCGGAATGAGCAGTTCTTC. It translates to CASSLAPASGGARNEQFF.

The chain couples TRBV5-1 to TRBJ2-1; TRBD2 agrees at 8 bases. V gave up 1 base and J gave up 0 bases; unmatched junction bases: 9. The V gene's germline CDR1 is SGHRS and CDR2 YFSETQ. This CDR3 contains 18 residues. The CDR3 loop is CASSLRSGGPPSYNEQFF. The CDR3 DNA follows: TGCGCCAGCAGCTTGAGGAGCGGGGGACCTCCCTCCTACAATGAGCAGTTCTTC.

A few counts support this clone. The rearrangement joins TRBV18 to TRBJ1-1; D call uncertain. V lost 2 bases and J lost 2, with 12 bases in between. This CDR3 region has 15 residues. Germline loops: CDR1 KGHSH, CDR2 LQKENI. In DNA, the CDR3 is TGTGCCAGCTCACCAAATCCAGGCCCTAACACTGAAGCTTTCTTT. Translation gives CASSPNPGPNTEAFF.

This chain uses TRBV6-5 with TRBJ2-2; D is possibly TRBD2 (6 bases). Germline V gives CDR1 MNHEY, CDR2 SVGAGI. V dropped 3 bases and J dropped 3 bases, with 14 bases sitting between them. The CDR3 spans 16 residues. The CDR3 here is CASSYSGRADTGELFF. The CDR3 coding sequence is TGTGCCAGCAGTTATAGCGGCAGGGCGGACACCGGGGAGCTGTTTTTT.

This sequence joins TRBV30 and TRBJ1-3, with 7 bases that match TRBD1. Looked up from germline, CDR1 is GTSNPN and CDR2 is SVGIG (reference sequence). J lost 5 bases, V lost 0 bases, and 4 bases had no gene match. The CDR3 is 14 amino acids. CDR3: CAWSVRGGRNTIYF. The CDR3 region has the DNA TGTGCCTGGAGTGTCAGAGGGGGCAGAAACACCATATATTTT.

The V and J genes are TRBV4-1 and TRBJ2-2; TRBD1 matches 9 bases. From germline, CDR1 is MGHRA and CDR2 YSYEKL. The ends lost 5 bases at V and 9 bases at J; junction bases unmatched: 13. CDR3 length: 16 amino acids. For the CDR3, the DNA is TGCGCCAGCAGCTTTCCTACAGGGGGCGCGCCCCGGGAGCTGTTTTTT. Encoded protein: CASSFPTGGAPRELFF.

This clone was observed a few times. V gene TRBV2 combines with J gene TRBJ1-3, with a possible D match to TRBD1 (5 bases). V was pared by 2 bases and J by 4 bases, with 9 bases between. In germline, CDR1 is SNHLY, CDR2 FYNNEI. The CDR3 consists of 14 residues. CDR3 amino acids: CASSEQGNGNTIYF. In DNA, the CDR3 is TGTGCCAGCAGTGAACAGGGTAACGGAAACACCATATATTTT. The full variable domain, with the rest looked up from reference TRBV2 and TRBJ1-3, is EPEVTQTPSHQVTQMGQEVILRCVPISNHLYFYWYRQILGQKVEFLVSFYNNEISEKSEIFDDQFSVERPDGSNFTLKIRSTKLEDSAMYFCASSEQGNGNTIYFGEGSWLTVV.

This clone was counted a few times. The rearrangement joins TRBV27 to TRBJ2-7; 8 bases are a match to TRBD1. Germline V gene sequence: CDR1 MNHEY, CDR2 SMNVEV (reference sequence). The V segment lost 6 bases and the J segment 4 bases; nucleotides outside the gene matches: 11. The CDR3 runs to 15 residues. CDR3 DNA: TGTGCCAGCAGGACCAGGGGGCACGGAGAATACGAGCAGTACTTC. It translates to CASRTRGHGEYEQYF.

CDR3 sequence reads: CASSTGTGSLSQPQHF. CDR3 DNA sequence: TGTGCCAGCTCAACCGGGACAGGGTCCCTTTCTCAGCCCCAGCATTTT. The rearrangement joins TRBV18 to TRBJ1-5, with TRBD1 matching over 9 bases. V was pared by 5 bases and J by 6 bases, with 11 bases of the junction left unmatched. CDR1 and CDR2 (germline): KGHSH, LQKENI. There are 16 residues in the CDR3.

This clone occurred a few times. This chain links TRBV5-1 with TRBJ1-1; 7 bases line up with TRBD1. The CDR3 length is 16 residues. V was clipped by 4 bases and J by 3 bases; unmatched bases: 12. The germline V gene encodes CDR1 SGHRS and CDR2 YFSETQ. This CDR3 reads CASSLNYRDSYTEAFF. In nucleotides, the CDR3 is TGCGCCAGCAGCCTAAACTACCGGGACAGTTACACTGAAGCTTTCTTT.

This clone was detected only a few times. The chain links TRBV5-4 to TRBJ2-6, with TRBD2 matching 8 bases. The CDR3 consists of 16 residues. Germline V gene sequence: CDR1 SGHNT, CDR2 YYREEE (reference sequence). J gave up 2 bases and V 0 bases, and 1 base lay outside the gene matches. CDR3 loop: CASSLAGRAGANVLTF. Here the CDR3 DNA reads TGTGCCAGCAGCTTGGCCGGGAGGGCTGGGGCCAACGTCCTGACTTTC.

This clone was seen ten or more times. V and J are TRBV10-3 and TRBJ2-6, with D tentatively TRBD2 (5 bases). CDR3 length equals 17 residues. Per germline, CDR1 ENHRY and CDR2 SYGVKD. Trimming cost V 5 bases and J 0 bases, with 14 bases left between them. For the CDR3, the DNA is TGTGCCATCAGTTCCTTGGGCGGAGGCTCTGGGGCCAACGTCCTGACTTTC. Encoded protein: CAISSLGGGSGANVLTF.

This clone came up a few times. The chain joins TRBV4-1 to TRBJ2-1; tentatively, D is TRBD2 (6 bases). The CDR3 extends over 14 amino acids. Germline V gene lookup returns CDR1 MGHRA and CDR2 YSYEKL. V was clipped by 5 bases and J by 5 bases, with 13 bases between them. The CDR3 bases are TGCGCCAGCAGCGGGGGACTCCTAAACAATGAGCAGTTCTTC. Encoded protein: CASSGGLLNNEQFF.